This TCR beta chain was found in a study of cytomegalovirus exposure and HLA in healthy donors. Trimming took 1 base from V and 8 from J, leaving 14 bases between them. The germline V gene encodes CDR1 SGHTA and CDR2 FQGNSA. The CDR3 covers 14 residues. Profiled with immunoSEQ multiplex PCR; TCRdb holds only in-frame clones, not every one. The sample records around 190,000 clones, about nine tenths being singletons. General observations from the study: In vitro experiments confirmed that three CMV-associated chains were specific for CMV antigens. The tendency of first-cohort TCR clusters to co-occur in the 120 validation repertoires was the finding of a later analysis. Cytomegalovirus association was listed for 164 TCR beta chains.

In regard to this clone: Its antigen is undetermined.

The rearrangement uses TRBV7-2 and TRBJ1-2; D is perhaps TRBD1 (6 bases). The receptor's source is a man in his thirties or forties in good health and CMV-seropositive. The sequencing input was PBMCs. The CDR3: CASSLVQGLYGYTF. The CDR3 DNA reads TGTGCCAGCAGCTTAGTACAGGGACTATACGGCTACACCTTC.